These T cell receptor beta chains were read from a single sample in a study of T cell responses to AZD1222 COVID-19 vaccine. Measured with immunoSEQ multiplex PCR; TCRdb has only the in-frame clones, and not every one. This sample has 200,000 to 250,000 clones; roughly 91% occur once, and the top ten carry over 0.95%. The sample in question was peripheral blood, obtained on day 0 of MenACWY control vaccination. The receptors derive from an adult in good health. CDR3s include the opening cysteine and the closing phenylalanine or tryptophan. D genes are given only for firm matches. Rows may omit the clone size; those that give it use once, few, many or a size class.

V gene: TRBV5-4
J gene: TRBJ1-2
CDR3 length: 12
clone size: -
D gene: TRBD1
CDR3 protein: CASSLDYRGYTF
CDR3 DNA: TGTGCCAGCAGCTTGGACTACAGGGGTTACACCTTC

V gene: TRBV28
J gene: TRBJ1-5
CDR3 length: 14
clone size: -
D gene: -
CDR3 protein: CASSLGKAQRPQHF
CDR3 DNA: TGTGCCAGCAGTTTAGGGAAAGCTCAGCGGCCCCAGCATTTT

V gene: TRBV18
J gene: TRBJ1-3
CDR3 length: 13
clone size: -
D gene: -
CDR3 protein: CASSAQGWNTIYF
CDR3 DNA: TGTGCCAGCTCCGCACAGGGTTGGAACACCATATATTTT

V gene: TRBV3-1/TRBV3-2
J gene: TRBJ1-4
CDR3 length: 14
clone size: -
D gene: -
CDR3 protein: CASSQGHRPLKLFF
CDR3 DNA: TGTGCCAGCAGCCAAGGTCACCGTCCTTTAAAACTGTTTTTT

V gene: TRBV7-2
J gene: TRBJ2-7
CDR3 length: 11
clone size: few
D gene: -
CDR3 protein: CASRSTYEQYF
CDR3 DNA: TGTGCCAGCAGGTCCACCTACGAGCAGTACTTC

V gene: TRBV28
J gene: TRBJ1-3
CDR3 length: 14
clone size: -
D gene: -
CDR3 protein: CASSSGTPLNTIYF
CDR3 DNA: TGTGCCAGCAGTTCCGGTACTCCACTAAACACCATATATTTT

V gene: TRBV7-8
J gene: TRBJ2-2
CDR3 length: 15
clone size: -
D gene: -
CDR3 protein: CASSLAGPLTGELFF
CDR3 DNA: TGTGCCAGCAGCTTAGCGGGACCGCTCACCGGGGAGCTGTTTTTT

V gene: TRBV5-5
J gene: TRBJ2-3
CDR3 length: 14
clone size: -
D gene: TRBD2
CDR3 protein: CASSLGGGTDTQYF
CDR3 DNA: TGTGCCAGCAGCTTGGGCGGGGGGACAGATACGCAGTATTTT

V gene: TRBV7-3
J gene: TRBJ1-2
CDR3 length: 16
clone size: -
D gene: TRBD1
CDR3 protein: CASINRDSRLHYGYTF
CDR3 DNA: TGTGCCAGCATCAACCGGGACAGCCGCCTTCACTATGGCTACACCTTC

V gene: TRBV5-5
J gene: TRBJ2-5
CDR3 length: 15
clone size: -
D gene: -
CDR3 protein: CASSLVRQSQETQYF
CDR3 DNA: TGTGCCAGCAGCTTGGTAAGGCAGTCCCAAGAGACCCAGTACTTC

V gene: TRBV19
J gene: TRBJ2-7
CDR3 length: 14
clone size: -
D gene: TRBD2
CDR3 protein: CASSNTGGTYEQYF
CDR3 DNA: TGTGCCAGTAGTAATACGGGAGGAACCTACGAGCAGTACTTC

V gene: TRBV23-1
J gene: TRBJ2-7
CDR3 length: 17
clone size: -
D gene: TRBD1
CDR3 protein: CASSQYFTWTGDYEQYF
CDR3 DNA: TGCGCCAGCAGTCAATACTTTACTTGGACAGGCGACTACGAGCAGTACTTC

V gene: TRBV3-1/TRBV3-2
J gene: TRBJ2-1
CDR3 length: 15
clone size: -
D gene: TRBD2
CDR3 protein: CASSQSSGGYHEQFF
CDR3 DNA: TGTGCCAGCAGCCAAAGTTCGGGGGGGTATCATGAGCAGTTCTTC

V gene: TRBV24-1
J gene: TRBJ1-4
CDR3 length: 15
clone size: -
D gene: TRBD1
CDR3 protein: CATSESTGTNEKLFF
CDR3 DNA: TGTGCCACCAGTGAGTCGACAGGGACTAATGAAAAACTGTTTTTT

V gene: TRBV3-1/TRBV3-2
J gene: TRBJ1-1
CDR3 length: 13
clone size: -
D gene: -
CDR3 protein: CASSPNSGSKAFF
CDR3 DNA: TGTGCCAGCAGCCCGAACTCAGGCAGCAAGGCTTTCTTT

V gene: TRBV9
J gene: TRBJ1-6
CDR3 length: 13
clone size: -
D gene: -
CDR3 protein: CASSVNGYSPLHF
CDR3 DNA: TGTGCCAGCAGCGTGAACGGCTATTCACCCCTCCACTTT

V gene: TRBV5-6
J gene: TRBJ1-4
CDR3 length: 15
clone size: -
D gene: -
CDR3 protein: CASSSDSLLSEKLFF
CDR3 DNA: TGTGCCAGCAGCAGCGACAGTCTCTTGAGTGAAAAACTGTTTTTT

V gene: TRBV10-2
J gene: TRBJ1-3
CDR3 length: 14
clone size: -
D gene: -
CDR3 protein: CATETANSGNTIYF
CDR3 DNA: TGCGCCACAGAGACTGCGAACTCTGGAAACACCATATATTTT

V gene: TRBV11-2
J gene: TRBJ2-1
CDR3 length: 14
clone size: -
D gene: TRBD2
CDR3 protein: CASSFGGAGNEQFF
CDR3 DNA: TGTGCCAGCAGCTTCGGGGGGGCAGGCAATGAGCAGTTCTTC

V gene: TRBV25-1
J gene: TRBJ2-3
CDR3 length: 14
clone size: -
D gene: -
CDR3 protein: CASSETGGVNTQYF
CDR3 DNA: TGTGCCAGCAGTGAAACAGGGGGGGTCAATACGCAGTATTTT

V gene: TRBV19
J gene: TRBJ1-6
CDR3 length: 15
clone size: -
D gene: -
CDR3 protein: CASSIGRQYNSPLHF
CDR3 DNA: TGTGCCAGTAGTATTGGCAGACAATATAATTCACCCCTCCACTTT

V gene: TRBV6-6
J gene: TRBJ1-1
CDR3 length: 14
clone size: -
D gene: TRBD1
CDR3 protein: CASSHQGERTEAFF
CDR3 DNA: TGTGCCAGCAGCCACCAGGGGGAAAGAACTGAAGCTTTCTTT